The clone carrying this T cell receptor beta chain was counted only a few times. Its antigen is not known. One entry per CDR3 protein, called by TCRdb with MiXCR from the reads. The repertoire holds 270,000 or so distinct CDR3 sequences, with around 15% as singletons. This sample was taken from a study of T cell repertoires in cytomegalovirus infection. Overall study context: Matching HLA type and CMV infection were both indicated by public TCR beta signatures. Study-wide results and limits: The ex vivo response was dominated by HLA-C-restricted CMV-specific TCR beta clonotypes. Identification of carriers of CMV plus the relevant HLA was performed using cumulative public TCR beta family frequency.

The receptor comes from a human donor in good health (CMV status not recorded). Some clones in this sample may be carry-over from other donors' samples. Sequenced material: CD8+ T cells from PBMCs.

The DNA for the CDR3 is TGTGCCACCAGCAGAGATCCCAACTTTGGAGCTAACTATGGCTACACCTTC. Its translation is CATSRDPNFGANYGYTF. J is TRBJ1-2 and V is TRBV15, with D unclear. The germline V and J ends were trimmed by 0 bases and 0 bases, with 14 bases remaining between them. CDR3 size: 17 residues. Per the germline V gene, CDR1 is LNHNV and CDR2 is YYDKDF (reference sequence). Drawing the rest from reference TRBV15 and TRBJ1-2, the complete variable domain is DAMVIQNPRYQVTQFGKPVTLSCSQTLNHNVMYWYQQKSSQAPKLLFHYYDKDFNNEADTPDNFQSRRPNTSFCFLDIRSPGLGDTAMYLCATSRDPNFGANYGYTFGSGTRLTVV.